The 8 T cell receptor beta chains reported below all come from one sample, sequenced in a study of shared clonotypes between healthy human individuals. The protocol was immunoSEQ multiplex PCR, while the TCRdb copy is restricted to in-frame clones and leaves out a portion. The sample comprises around 1.5 million clones, under 99% of which are singletons, and around 0.47% rests with the top ten. Sequencing used naive CD4+ T cells sorted from blood. As to subset: CD45RA+ positively selected. These receptors all come from a man younger than 45 in good health.

This rearrangement joins TRBV4-3 to TRBJ2-7; 7 nucleotides agree with TRBD1. The CDR3 is made up of 14 amino acids. The ends lost 0 bases at V and 3 bases at J; junction bases unmatched: 2. CDR1 is LGHNA, CDR2 YSLEER, per germline. CDR3 sequence: CASSQDNRGYEQYF. Written as DNA, the CDR3 is TGCGCCAGCAGCCAAGATAACAGGGGCTACGAGCAGTACTTC.

This chain uses TRBV5-5 with TRBJ2-3; the D gene could be TRBD1 or TRBD2 (5 bases each). In germline, CDR1 is SGHKS, CDR2 YYEKEE (reference sequence). With 1 base removed from V and 0 bases from J, the gap between germline ends came to 18 bases. The CDR3 has 18 amino acids. CDR3 DNA sequence: TGTGCCAGCAGCTTGCGGACGTGGGGGAAAGAAAGCACAGATACGCAGTATTTT. Protein: CASSLRTWGKESTDTQYF.

This chain uses TRBV5-8 with TRBJ2-1; TRBD1 matches 7 bases. The germline CDR1 and CDR2 sequences are SGHTS and YDEGEE. Trimming cost V 3 bases and J 3 bases; bases outside gene matches: 9. The CDR3 is 16 residues long. CDR3 bases: TGTGCCAGCAGCTCGGACGACAGGGACCGCTACAATGAGCAGTTCTTC. This codes for CASSSDDRDRYNEQFF. Full variable domain (remainder filled in from reference TRBV5-8 and TRBJ2-1): EAGVTQSPTHLIKTRGQQATLRCSPISGHTSVYWYQQALGLGLQFLLWYDEGEERNRGNFPPRFSGRQFPNYSSELNVNALELEDSALYLCASSSDDRDRYNEQFFGPGTRLTVL.

This rearrangement joins TRBV11-2 to TRBJ2-1; 8 bases agree with TRBD2. Germline trimming cut 1 base from V and 2 bases from J; bases unmatched to any gene: 1. The germline gives CDR1 SGHAT, CDR2 FQNNGV. The CDR3 contains 15 residues. The CDR3 loop is CASSLGLAPYNEQFF. The CDR3 DNA reads as TGTGCCAGCAGCTTAGGACTAGCGCCCTACAATGAGCAGTTCTTC.

The V call is TRBV5-4, the J call TRBJ1-1; 7 positions match TRBD1. The CDR3 contains 15 residues. Trimming at V came to 4 bases and at J to 6 bases, leaving 12 bases not matched to a gene. Germline V gives CDR1 SGHNT, CDR2 YYREEE (reference sequence). CDR3 region: CASSLGIGGPSEAFF. The CDR3 DNA follows: TGTGCCAGCAGCCTTGGAATAGGGGGCCCATCTGAAGCTTTCTTT.

The gene calls are TRBV11-2 and TRBJ2-5, with D possibly TRBD1 on 5 matching bases. Trimming shortened V by 2 bases and J by 2 bases, and 9 bases separated the two germline ends. This CDR3 has 14 amino acids. CDR1 SGHAT and CDR2 FQNNGV come from the germline V gene. The CDR3 DNA reads TGTGCCAGCAGCTTATCTGACAGACAAGAGACCCAGTACTTC. Translation: CASSLSDRQETQYF.

The chain is built from TRBV5-1 and TRBJ1-1, with D perhaps TRBD1 (5 bases). V gave up 1 base and J gave up 5 bases, with 12 bases separating them. The CDR3 contains 14 residues. Germline values: CDR1 SGHRS, CDR2 YFSETQ. CDR3 amino acids: CASSLRDGSTEAFF. The DNA of the CDR3 is TGCGCCAGCAGCTTGCGGGACGGTTCGACTGAAGCTTTCTTT.

The rearrangement links TRBV6-5 to TRBJ2-2, with D perhaps being TRBD1 or TRBD2 (6 bases each). V lost 2 bases and J lost 7, with 11 bases in between. This CDR3 has 14 residues. Germline V CDR1 and CDR2: MNHEY, SVGAGI. The DNA of the CDR3 is TGTGCCAGCAGTTACGGGCGGGACATCGGGGAGCTGTTTTTT. Encoded protein: CASSYGRDIGELFF.